These 2 T cell receptor beta chains were all obtained from the same sample, sequenced in a study of T cell repertoires in cytomegalovirus infection. Using its own MiXCR run on the reads, TCRdb lists one record per CDR3 protein. The sample holds 450,000 to 600,000 distinct CDR3 sequences, roughly 43% seen once. Antigens for these TCRs are unknown. Sequencing used cultured PBMCs, obtained from culture after CMV antigen stimulation. These receptors originate from a human donor in good health (CMV status not recorded). Some clones in this sample may be carry-over from other donors' samples.

This clonotype has a handful of counts. One end of the junction fails to match germline, which may point to a read error. The chain recombines TRBV7-2 with TRBJ2-2, with 7 bases aligning to TRBD2. Germline V CDR1 and CDR2: SGHTA, FQGNSA. CDR3 length: 14 amino acids. In DNA, the CDR3 is TGTGCCAGCATCTTAGAGGGACTAACCGGGGAGCTGTTTTTT. Protein product: CASILEGLTGELFF.

This clonotype showed up just a few times. This chain connects TRBV7-2 to TRBJ2-5; D is undetermined. Trimming cost V 1 base and J 2 bases, with 17 bases left between them. Germline lookup yields CDR1 SGHTA and CDR2 FQGNSA. The CDR3 loop spans 17 amino acids. This CDR3 is CASSLVVTVAPQETQYF. For the CDR3, the DNA is TGTGCCAGCAGCTTAGTAGTGACGGTAGCCCCTCAAGAGACCCAGTACTTC.